The 2 T cell receptor beta chains below all came from one sample that was sequenced in a study of T-cell reconstitution after alpha-beta-depleted transplantation in children. TCRbeta library preparation incorporated unique molecular identifiers. Using its own MiXCR run on the PCR reads, TCRdb lists one record per CDR3 protein. The repertoire holds 250,000 to 400,000 distinct CDR3 sequences, with around 25% as singletons. The sample consisted of PBMCs, mostly from graft donor cells, taken 180 days after TCRalphabeta/CD19-depleted stem cell transplant. These TCRs come from a male patient aged 10-17 years who had a stem cell transplant for acute lymphoblastic leukemia, so the T cells may come from the graft donor.

This clonotype was observed a few times. Here the CDR3 reads CASSFMSQLDYGYTF. Here the CDR3 DNA reads TGCGCCAGCAGCTTTATGTCACAGTTGGACTATGGCTACACCTTC. The chain has TRBV5-1 and TRBJ1-2; D is unresolved. The germline V gene encodes CDR1 SGHRS and CDR2 YFSETQ. The V end lost 2 bases, the J end lost 3 bases, and 14 bases lay between the germline ends. The CDR3 is 15 amino acids. The whole variable domain, remainder taken from reference TRBV5-1 and TRBJ1-2, is KAGVTQTPRYLIKTRGQQVTLSCSPISGHRSVSWYQQTPGQGLQFLFEYFSETQRNKGNFPGRFSGRQFSNSRSEMNVSTLELGDSALYLCASSFMSQLDYGYTFGSGTRLTVV.

This clonotype has a handful of counts. The J gene is TRBJ2-5, the V gene TRBV5-1; perhaps TRBD2 as D (6 bases). This CDR3 is 13 amino acids long. With 5 bases removed from V and 2 bases from J, the gap between germline ends came to 10 bases. CDR1 and CDR2 (germline): SGHRS, YFSETQ. CDR3: CASRRTTQETQYF. CDR3 sequence (DNA): TGCGCCAGCAGGAGGACTACGCAAGAGACCCAGTACTTC.